This T cell receptor (beta chain) was sequenced during a study of HIV-infected patients and healthy controls. TCRdb ran MiXCR on the 5' RACE reads and lists one entry per CDR3 protein. The repertoire holds 55,000 to 70,000 distinct CDR3 sequences, around 21% seen once, with more than 1.2% in the top ten. From germline, CDR1 is SEHNR and CDR2 FQNEAQ (reference sequence). V lost 6 bases to trimming and J lost 9 bases; unmatched junction nucleotides: 10. The CDR3 loop spans 14 amino acids. The chain is built from TRBV7-9 and TRBJ2-1; 8 bases line up with TRBD1. The sequenced material came from CD4+ T cells from blood. The TCR comes from a human donor in good health. The CDR3 here is CASRRTGPQSEQFF. DNA for the CDR3: TGTGCCAGCAGAAGGACAGGGCCCCAGAGTGAGCAGTTCTTC.